This TCR beta chain was found in a study of shared T cell receptors in the human thymus. Here immunoSEQ multiplex PCR was the method, and the copy in TCRdb shows in-frame clones only, minus some. The top ten clones hold roughly 0.0097% of a sample with hundreds of thousands of clones, approximately 87% of them seen once. Germline CDR1 LNHNV, CDR2 YYDKDF (reference sequence). The CDR3 has 16 amino acids. The J segment lost 5 bases and the V segment lost 4 bases, leaving 10 bases of the junction unmatched. The sample was also reused in another study, on human thymus T cells. That source reports: There were highly overlapping thymic repertoires among unrelated individuals, as related research reported.

The chain couples TRBV15 to TRBJ2-2; 7 bases agree with TRBD1. The sequence came from a boy less than two years old with a congenital heart defect. Material: thymocytes. The CDR3 reads CATSKHEQGRTGELFF. The CDR3 DNA follows: TGTGCCACCAGCAAACACGAACAGGGGAGAACCGGGGAGCTGTTTTTT.